This TCR beta chain was retrieved from a study of T-cell reconstitution after alpha-beta-depleted transplantation in children. The TCRbeta library was prepared with unique molecular identifiers. TCRdb fed the PCR reads into MiXCR, producing one record per CDR3 protein. The data hold a few hundred thousand distinct CDR3 sequences, with about 9.3% observed a single time. This sequence was found in a human donor who donated a stem cell graft to a child with acute lymphoblastic leukemia. The material sequenced was PBMCs from the stem cell graft donor, taken from the stem cell graft.

The CDR3 loop reads CASSDRGKGNTEAFF. The CDR3 bases are TGTGCCAGCAGTGACCGAGGGAAGGGCAACACTGAAGCTTTCTTT. The gene calls are TRBV25-1 and TRBJ1-1; D gene ambiguous. V was trimmed by 3 bases and J by 2 bases, leaving 13 bases between them. This CDR3 contains 15 residues. Germline CDR1 reads MGHDK; CDR2 reads SYGVNS.